What follows are 10 T cell receptor beta chains derived from one specimen sequenced in a study of shared clonotypes between healthy human individuals. Profiled with immunoSEQ multiplex PCR; TCRdb holds only in-frame clones, not every one. In the table there are around 700,000 clones, around 78% of which are singletons. The sample consisted of memory CD4+ T cells sorted from blood. Subset of the sample: CD45RA-negative fraction. The source is a woman aged 30 to 39 in good health.

The gene calls are TRBV7-3 and TRBJ2-1; D may be TRBD2 (5 bases). In germline, CDR1 is SGHTA, CDR2 FQGTGA. The CDR3 has 15 amino acids. V gave up 2 bases and J gave up 8 bases, with 16 bases separating them. CDR3 sequence: CASSLSSSGRDEQFF. CDR3 in DNA: TGTGCCAGCAGCTTATCTAGCTCAGGTAGGGATGAGCAGTTCTTC. The full variable domain, rest sourced from reference TRBV7-3 and TRBJ2-1, is GAGVSQTPSNKVTEKGKYVELRCDPISGHTALYWYRQSLGQGPEFLIYFQGTGAADDSGLPNDRFFAVRPEGSVSTLKIQRTERGDSAVYLCASSLSSSGRDEQFFGPGTRLTVL.

This chain joins TRBV29-1 and TRBJ2-1; unclear D gene. The germline V gene has CDR1 SQVTM and CDR2 ANQGSEA. CDR3 size: 12 residues. V lost 2 bases and J 5 bases, leaving 7 bases between the germline ends. In nucleotides, the CDR3 is TGCAGCGTTGAAAGGCTTAACAATGAGCAGTTCTTC. Protein sequence: CSVERLNNEQFF.

The CDR3 coding sequence is TGTGCCAGCAGTTTAGTGTATACGGATACGCAGTATTTT. Amino acid sequence: CASSLVYTDTQYF. The chain recombines TRBV28 with TRBJ2-3; D is unresolved. Per germline, CDR1 MDHEN and CDR2 SYDVKM. This CDR3 is 13 amino acids long. Trimming left V 2 bases short and J 6 bases short, with 9 bases between.

The CDR3 DNA reads TGTGCCAGCAGCCCGAGCAGGACAGGGGGCGCGGGTGAGACCCAGTACTTC. Encoded protein: CASSPSRTGGAGETQYF. The chain uses TRBV5-4 and TRBJ2-5, with 11 bases lining up with TRBD1. J gave up 5 bases and V 4 bases, and 13 bases lay outside the gene matches. The CDR3 is 17 residues long. Germline CDR1 is SGHNT and CDR2 is YYREEE (reference sequence).

This clone was seen only once. The rearrangement uses TRBV6-6 and TRBJ2-1; TRBD2 agrees at 11 bases. The CDR3 sequence is 15 residues long. CDR1 MNHNY and CDR2 SVGAGI come from the germline V gene (reference sequence). V trimming: 5 bases; J trimming: 2 bases; junction bases outside the gene matches: 2. DNA of the CDR3: TGTGCCAGCAGTGCGACTAGCGGGACCTACAATGAGCAGTTCTTC. Protein sequence: CASSATSGTYNEQFF.

J is TRBJ1-1 and V is TRBV5-1; 8 bases fit TRBD1. CDR3 length equals 17 residues. Germline V gene data show CDR1 as SGHRS and CDR2 as YFSETQ. The V gene end was trimmed by 0 bases and the J gene end by 1 base; junction bases not matched to a gene: 8. CDR3 DNA: TGCGCCAGCAGCTTGGGAGGAGCAGGGGGCGCGAACACTGAAGCTTTCTTT. It yields the protein CASSLGGAGGANTEAFF.

Only a few counts were recorded for this clone. The chain carries TRBV7-9 and TRBJ2-5; D unclear. V was shortened by 1 base and J by 0 bases, with 9 bases between the two germline ends. CDR1 SEHNR and CDR2 FQNEAQ come from the germline V gene (reference sequence). The CDR3 has 15 amino acids. The CDR3 region has the DNA TGTGCCAGCAGCTTAGGGGTTGGGAACCAAGAGACCCAGTACTTC. Translation: CASSLGVGNQETQYF.

J is TRBJ1-3 and V is TRBV6-1; maybe TRBD1 (6 bases). Trimming pared 1 base from V and 0 bases from J, leaving 7 bases between. This CDR3 comprises 15 residues. CDR1 is MNHNS and CDR2 is SASEGT in the germline V gene. The CDR3 loop reads CASSEDRVSGNTIYF. CDR3 DNA sequence: TGTGCCAGCAGTGAAGACAGGGTCTCTGGAAACACCATATATTTT.

The J gene is TRBJ2-7, the V gene TRBV5-1, with D unresolved. CDR1 is SGHRS and CDR2 is YFSETQ in the germline V gene. This CDR3 region has 14 residues. Trimming removed 1 base from V and 3 bases from J, with 11 bases in between. Here the CDR3 DNA reads TGCGCCAGCAGCTTGTTAAACTCCGACTACGAGCAGTACTTC. Its protein is CASSLLNSDYEQYF.

The chain employs TRBV28 and TRBJ2-3; 13 bases are shared with TRBD2. Trimming took 4 bases from V and 0 from J; bases not matched to a gene: 1. From germline, CDR1 is MDHEN and CDR2 SYDVKM. The CDR3 length is 16 residues. CDR3 region: CASSWGLAGSTDTQYF. The CDR3 coding sequence is TGTGCCAGCAGTTGGGGACTAGCGGGAAGCACAGATACGCAGTATTTT.